This is a list of T cell receptor beta chains from one sample in a study of radiotherapy plus CTLA-4 blockade in lung cancer. The data were produced by immunoSEQ multiplex PCR, yet TCRdb's version contains in-frame clones alone and is incomplete. The sample shows 30,000 to 45,000 clones, 55% to 80% of them seen only once. The sample consisted of peripheral blood, taken from a patient treated with radiotherapy plus ipilimumab. Receptors originate from a human donor with non-small cell lung cancer who had stable disease on radiotherapy plus ipilimumab. The CDR3 runs from the conserved cysteine through the conserved F or W. A D gene is named only where the DNA matches it firmly. For some rows the clone size is stated as once, few or many, or as a class when expanded; others skip it.

J gene	V gene	D gene	CDR3 length	clone size	CDR3 DNA	CDR3 protein
TRBJ2-7	TRBV7-2	TRBD2	15	few	TGTGCCAGCAGCCCCGGGACTAGCGCCACCTACGAGCAGTACTTC	CASSPGTSATYEQYF
TRBJ2-7	TRBV14	-	16	-	TGTGCCAGCAGCCAAGTTAACCAGGGCAGAAAATACGAGCAGTACTTC	CASSQVNQGRKYEQYF
TRBJ2-7	TRBV2	-	13	-	TGTGCCAGCAACCTCGTACAGGGATACGAGCAGTACTTC	CASNLVQGYEQYF
TRBJ2-3	TRBV7-6	-	16	-	TGTGCCAGCAGCTTAGCTCCAGGGGCCATCACAGATACGCAGTATTTT	CASSLAPGAITDTQYF
TRBJ1-5	TRBV15	-	14	-	TGTGCCACCAGCAGTCTCCAGGACAATCAGCCCCAGCATTTT	CATSSLQDNQPQHF
TRBJ1-3	TRBV10-3	-	13	-	TGTGCCGTCGCCTCGGGATTGGGAAACACCATATATTTT	CAVASGLGNTIYF
TRBJ1-2	TRBV4-1	TRBD1	15	-	TGCGCCAGCAGCCAACAGACAGGGGAGAGGTATGGCTACACCTTC	CASSQQTGERYGYTF
TRBJ2-7	TRBV2	TRBD1	14	-	TGTGCCAGCAGGCCAGACAGGGGGGCATACGAGCAGTACTTC	CASRPDRGAYEQYF
TRBJ1-2	TRBV7-8	TRBD1	17	-	TGTGCCAGCAGCACTACTACAGGGGTTCGCCCGAACTATGGCTACACCTTC	CASSTTTGVRPNYGYTF
TRBJ2-7	TRBV6-6	TRBD2	14	-	TGTGCCAGCAGGTCTAGCGGGGGGACCTACGAGCAGTACTTC	CASRSSGGTYEQYF
TRBJ1-1	TRBV11-2	-	18	once	TGTGCCAGCAGCCCCCAAGCGGGATGGCAGGAGAGAAACACTGAAGCTTTCTTT	CASSPQAGWQERNTEAFF
TRBJ1-4	TRBV7-9	-	14	-	TGTGCCAGCAGCTTATTGGTCGGGAATGAAAAACTGTTTTTT	CASSLLVGNEKLFF
TRBJ2-7	TRBV11-3	-	13	-	TGTGCCAGCAGAGAAGGCGGCACCTACGAGCAGTACTTC	CASREGGTYEQYF
TRBJ1-2	TRBV7-2	TRBD1	15	-	TGTGCCAGCAGCTTAGGTAGGACAGGACTCTATGGCTACACCTTC	CASSLGRTGLYGYTF
TRBJ1-2	TRBV7-3	TRBD1	14	-	TGTGCCAGCAGCTCGAGACAGGGGCAGGGAGGCTACACCTTC	CASSSRQGQGGYTF
TRBJ1-2	TRBV6-5	-	14	medium-sized	TGTGCCAGCAGTAACCTCGACACAACCTATGGCTACACCTTC	CASSNLDTTYGYTF